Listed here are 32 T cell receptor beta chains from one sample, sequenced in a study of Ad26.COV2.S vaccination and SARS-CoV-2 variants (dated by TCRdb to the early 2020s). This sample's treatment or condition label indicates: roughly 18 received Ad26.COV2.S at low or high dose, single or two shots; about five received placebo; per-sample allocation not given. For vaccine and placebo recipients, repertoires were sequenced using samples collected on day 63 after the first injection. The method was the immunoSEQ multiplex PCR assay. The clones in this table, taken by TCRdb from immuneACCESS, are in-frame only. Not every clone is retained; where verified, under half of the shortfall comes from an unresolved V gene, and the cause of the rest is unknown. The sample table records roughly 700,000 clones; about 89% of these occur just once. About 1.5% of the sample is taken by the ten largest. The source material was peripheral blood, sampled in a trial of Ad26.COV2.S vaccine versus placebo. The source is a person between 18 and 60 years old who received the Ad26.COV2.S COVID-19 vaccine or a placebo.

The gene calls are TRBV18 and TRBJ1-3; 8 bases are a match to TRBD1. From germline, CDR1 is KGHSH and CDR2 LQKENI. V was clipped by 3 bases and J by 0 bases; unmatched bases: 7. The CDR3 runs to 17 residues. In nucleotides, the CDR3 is TGTGCCAGCTCACCGGGCAGGGGGCTTCTCTCTGGAAACACCATATATTTT. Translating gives CASSPGRGLLSGNTIYF.

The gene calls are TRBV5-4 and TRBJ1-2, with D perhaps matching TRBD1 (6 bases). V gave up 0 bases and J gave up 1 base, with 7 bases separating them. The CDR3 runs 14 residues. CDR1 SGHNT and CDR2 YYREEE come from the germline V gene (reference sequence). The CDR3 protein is CASSLEGGNYGYTF. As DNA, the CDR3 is TGTGCCAGCAGCTTGGAGGGGGGTAACTATGGCTACACCTTC.

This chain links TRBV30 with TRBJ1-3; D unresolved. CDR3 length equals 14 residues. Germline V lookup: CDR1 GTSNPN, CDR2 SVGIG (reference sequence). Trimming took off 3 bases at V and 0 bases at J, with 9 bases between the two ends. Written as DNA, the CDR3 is TGTGCCTGGAGGAGATTTATCTCTGGAAACACCATATATTTT. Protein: CAWRRFISGNTIYF.

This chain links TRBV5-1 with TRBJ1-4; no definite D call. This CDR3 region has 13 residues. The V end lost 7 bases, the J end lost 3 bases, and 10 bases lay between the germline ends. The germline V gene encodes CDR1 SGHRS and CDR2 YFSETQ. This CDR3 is CASGAGANEKLFF. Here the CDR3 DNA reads TGCGCCAGCGGTGCCGGGGCTAATGAAAAACTGTTTTTT.

The CDR3 loop reads CASSRGTAGNTIYF. DNA of the CDR3: TGTGCCAGCAGCCGGGGGACCGCGGGAAACACCATATATTTT. This chain joins TRBV7-2 and TRBJ1-3, with D perhaps matching TRBD1 (5 bases). The germline V gene has CDR1 SGHTA and CDR2 FQGNSA. This CDR3 region has 14 residues. V gave up 5 bases and J gave up 4 bases, with 12 bases separating them.

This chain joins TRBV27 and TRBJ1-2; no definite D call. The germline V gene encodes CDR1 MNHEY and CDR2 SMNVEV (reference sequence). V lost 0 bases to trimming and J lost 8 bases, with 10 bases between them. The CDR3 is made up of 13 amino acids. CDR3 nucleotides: TGTGCCAGCAGTTTATCCGAGACGGGGGGCTACACCTTC. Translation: CASSLSETGGYTF.

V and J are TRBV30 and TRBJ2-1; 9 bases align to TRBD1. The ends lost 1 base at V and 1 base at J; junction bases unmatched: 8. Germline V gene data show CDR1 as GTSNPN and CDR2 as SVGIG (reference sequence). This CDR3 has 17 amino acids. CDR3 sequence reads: CAWSGSGTGFSYNEQFF. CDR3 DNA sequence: TGTGCCTGGAGTGGATCCGGGACAGGGTTTTCCTACAATGAGCAGTTCTTC.

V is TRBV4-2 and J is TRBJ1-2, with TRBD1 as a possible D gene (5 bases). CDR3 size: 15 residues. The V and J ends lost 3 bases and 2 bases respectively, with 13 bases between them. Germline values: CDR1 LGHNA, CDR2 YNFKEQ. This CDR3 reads CASSHPVAGNYGYTF. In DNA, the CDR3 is TGTGCCAGCAGCCACCCCGTCGCAGGGAACTATGGCTACACCTTC.

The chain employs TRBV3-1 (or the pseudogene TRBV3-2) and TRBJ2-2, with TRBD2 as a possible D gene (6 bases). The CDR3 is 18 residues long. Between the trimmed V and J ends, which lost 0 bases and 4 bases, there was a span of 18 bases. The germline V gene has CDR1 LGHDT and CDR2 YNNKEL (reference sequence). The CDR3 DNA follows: TGTGCCAGCAGCCAAGATTTGGGGGTAGCGGAGTCCACCGGGGAGCTGTTTTTT. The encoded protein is CASSQDLGVAESTGELFF.

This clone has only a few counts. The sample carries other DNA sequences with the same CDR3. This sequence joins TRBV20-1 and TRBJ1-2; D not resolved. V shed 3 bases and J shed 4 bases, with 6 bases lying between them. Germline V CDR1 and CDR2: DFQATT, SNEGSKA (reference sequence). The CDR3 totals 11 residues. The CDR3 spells CSARPLYGYTF. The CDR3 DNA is TGCAGTGCTAGGCCGCTCTATGGCTACACCTTC.

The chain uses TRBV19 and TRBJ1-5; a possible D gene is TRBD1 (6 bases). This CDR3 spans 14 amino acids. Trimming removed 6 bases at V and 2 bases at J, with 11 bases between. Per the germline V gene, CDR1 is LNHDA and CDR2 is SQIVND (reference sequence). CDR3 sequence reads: CASRVRGGNQPQHF. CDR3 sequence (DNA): TGTGCCAGTAGGGTCAGGGGAGGCAATCAGCCCCAGCATTTT.

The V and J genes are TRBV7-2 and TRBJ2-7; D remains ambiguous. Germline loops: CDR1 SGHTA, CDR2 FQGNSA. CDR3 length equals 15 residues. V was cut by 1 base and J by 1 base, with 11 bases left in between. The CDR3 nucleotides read TGTGCCAGCAGCTTAGTCGGTTCCTTGTCCTACGAGCAGTACTTC. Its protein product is CASSLVGSLSYEQYF.

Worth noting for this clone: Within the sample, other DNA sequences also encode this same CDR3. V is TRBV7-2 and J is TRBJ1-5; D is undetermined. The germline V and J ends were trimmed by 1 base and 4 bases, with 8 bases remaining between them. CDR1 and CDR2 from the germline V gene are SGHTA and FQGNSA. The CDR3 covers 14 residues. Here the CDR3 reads CASSLGPLNQPQHF. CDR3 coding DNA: TGTGCCAGCAGCTTAGGGCCCTTAAATCAGCCCCAGCATTTT. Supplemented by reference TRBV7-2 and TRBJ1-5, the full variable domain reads GAGVSQSPSNKVTEKGKDVELRCDPISGHTALYWYRQSLGQGLEFLIYFQGNSAPDKSGLPSDRFSAERTGGSVSTLTIQRTQQEDSAVYLCASSLGPLNQPQHFGDGTRLSIL.

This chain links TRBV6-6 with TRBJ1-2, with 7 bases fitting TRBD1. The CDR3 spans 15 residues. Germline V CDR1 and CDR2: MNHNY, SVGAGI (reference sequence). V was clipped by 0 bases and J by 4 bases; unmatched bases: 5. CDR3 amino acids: CASSYSGTASYGYTF. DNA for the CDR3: TGTGCCAGCAGTTACTCTGGGACAGCGAGCTATGGCTACACCTTC.

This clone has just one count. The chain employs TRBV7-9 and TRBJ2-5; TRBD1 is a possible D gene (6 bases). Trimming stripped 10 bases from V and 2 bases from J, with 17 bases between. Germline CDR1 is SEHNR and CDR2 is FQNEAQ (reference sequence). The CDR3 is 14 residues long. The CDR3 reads CATVNLDSQETQYF. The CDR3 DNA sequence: TGTGCCACCGTCAATTTGGACAGTCAAGAGACCCAGTACTTC.

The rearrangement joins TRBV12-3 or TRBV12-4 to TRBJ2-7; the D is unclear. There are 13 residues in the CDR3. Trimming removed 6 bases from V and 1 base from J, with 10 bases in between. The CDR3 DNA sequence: TGTGCCAGCAGCCGGCCCCCGTCCTACGAGCAGTACTTC. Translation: CASSRPPSYEQYF.

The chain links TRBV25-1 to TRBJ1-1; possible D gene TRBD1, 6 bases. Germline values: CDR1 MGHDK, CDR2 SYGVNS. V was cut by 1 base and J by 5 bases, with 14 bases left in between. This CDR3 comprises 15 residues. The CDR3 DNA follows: TGTGCCAGCAGTGAATCTTGGGGGCGGGTGACTGAAGCTTTCTTT. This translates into CASSESWGRVTEAFF.

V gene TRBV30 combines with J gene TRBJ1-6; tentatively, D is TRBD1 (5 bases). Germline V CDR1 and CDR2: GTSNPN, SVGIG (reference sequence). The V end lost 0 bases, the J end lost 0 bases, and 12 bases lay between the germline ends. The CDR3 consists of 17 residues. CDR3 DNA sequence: TGTGCCTGGAGTGTAGGACACCTGAGCTCCTATAATTCACCCCTCCACTTT. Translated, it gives CAWSVGHLSSYNSPLHF.

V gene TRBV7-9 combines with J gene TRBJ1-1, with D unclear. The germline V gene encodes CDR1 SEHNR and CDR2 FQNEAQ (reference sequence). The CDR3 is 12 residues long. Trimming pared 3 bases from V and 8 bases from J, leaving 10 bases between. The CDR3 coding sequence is TGTGCCAGCAGCTTGGGCAGGTTGGAAGCTTTCTTT. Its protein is CASSLGRLEAFF.

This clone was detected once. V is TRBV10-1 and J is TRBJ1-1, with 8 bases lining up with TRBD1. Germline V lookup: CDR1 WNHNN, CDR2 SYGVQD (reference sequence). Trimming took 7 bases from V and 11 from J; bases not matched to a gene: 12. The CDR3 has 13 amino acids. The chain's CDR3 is CASIQSRTGRAFF. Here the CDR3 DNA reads TGCGCCAGCATCCAAAGTCGGACAGGGCGGGCTTTCTTT.

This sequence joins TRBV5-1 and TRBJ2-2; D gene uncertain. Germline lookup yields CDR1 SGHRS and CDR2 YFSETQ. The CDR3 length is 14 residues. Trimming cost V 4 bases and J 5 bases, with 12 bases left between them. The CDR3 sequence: CASSVPIGTGELFF. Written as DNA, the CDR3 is TGCGCCAGCAGCGTTCCCATAGGAACCGGGGAGCTGTTTTTT.

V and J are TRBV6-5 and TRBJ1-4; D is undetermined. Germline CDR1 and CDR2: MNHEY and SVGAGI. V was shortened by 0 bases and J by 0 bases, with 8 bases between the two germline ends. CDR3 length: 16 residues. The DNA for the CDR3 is TGTGCCAGCAGTTACTCTCCCGGTGCAACTAATGAAAAACTGTTTTTT. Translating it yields CASSYSPGATNEKLFF.

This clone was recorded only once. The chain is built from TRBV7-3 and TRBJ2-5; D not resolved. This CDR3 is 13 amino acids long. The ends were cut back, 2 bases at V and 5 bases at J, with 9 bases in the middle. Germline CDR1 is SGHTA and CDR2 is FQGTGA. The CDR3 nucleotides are TGTGCCAGCAGCTTAGAAGGGCGGGAGACCCAGTACTTC. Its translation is CASSLEGRETQYF. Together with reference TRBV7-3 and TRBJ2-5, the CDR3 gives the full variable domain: GAGVSQTPSNKVTEKGKYVELRCDPISGHTALYWYRQSLGQGPEFLIYFQGTGAADDSGLPNDRFFAVRPEGSVSTLKIQRTERGDSAVYLCASSLEGRETQYFGPGTRLLVL.

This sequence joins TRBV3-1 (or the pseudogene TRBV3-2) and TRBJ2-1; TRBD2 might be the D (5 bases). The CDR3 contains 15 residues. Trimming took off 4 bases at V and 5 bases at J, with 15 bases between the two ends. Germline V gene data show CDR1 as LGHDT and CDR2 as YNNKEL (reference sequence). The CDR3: CASSLAGSEHNEQFF. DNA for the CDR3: TGTGCCAGCAGCCTCGCGGGTAGCGAACACAATGAGCAGTTCTTC.

The CDR3 DNA reads TGTGCCAGCTCACCATTCGGGACAGGGAGCTCTGGAAACACCATATATTTT. Its protein product is CASSPFGTGSSGNTIYF. The chain has TRBV18 and TRBJ1-3; 9 bases fit TRBD1. The ends lost 2 bases at V and 0 bases at J; junction bases unmatched: 5. From germline, CDR1 is KGHSH and CDR2 LQKENI. The CDR3 sequence is 17 residues long.

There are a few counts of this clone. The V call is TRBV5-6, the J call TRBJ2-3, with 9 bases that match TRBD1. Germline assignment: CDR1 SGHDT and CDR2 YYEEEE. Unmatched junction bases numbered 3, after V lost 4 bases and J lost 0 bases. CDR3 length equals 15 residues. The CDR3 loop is CASSVGTGSTDTQYF. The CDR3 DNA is TGTGCCAGCAGCGTTGGGACAGGGAGCACAGATACGCAGTATTTT.

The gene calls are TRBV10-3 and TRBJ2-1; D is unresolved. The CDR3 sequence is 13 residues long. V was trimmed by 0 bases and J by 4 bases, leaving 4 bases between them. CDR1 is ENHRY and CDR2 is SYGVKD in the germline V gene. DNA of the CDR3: TGTGCCATCAGTGAGTCAAGGTACAATGAGCAGTTCTTC. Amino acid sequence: CAISESRYNEQFF.

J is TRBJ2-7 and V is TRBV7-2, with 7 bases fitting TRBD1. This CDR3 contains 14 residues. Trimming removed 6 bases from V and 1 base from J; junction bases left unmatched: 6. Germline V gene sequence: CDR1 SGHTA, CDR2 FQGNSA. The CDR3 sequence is CASSLVTGSYEQYF. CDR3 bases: TGTGCCAGCAGTCTTGTGACAGGGTCCTACGAGCAGTACTTC.

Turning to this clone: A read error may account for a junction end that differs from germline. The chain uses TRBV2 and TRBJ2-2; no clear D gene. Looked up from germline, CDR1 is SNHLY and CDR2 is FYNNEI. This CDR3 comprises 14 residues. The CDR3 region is CASRKDPKTGELFF. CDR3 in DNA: TGTGCCAGCAGGAAAGACCCGAAAACCGGGGAGCTGTTTTTT.

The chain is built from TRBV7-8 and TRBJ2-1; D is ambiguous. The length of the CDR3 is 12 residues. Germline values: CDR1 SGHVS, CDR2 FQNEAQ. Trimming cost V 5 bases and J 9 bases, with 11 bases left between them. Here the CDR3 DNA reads TGTGCCAGCAGCCCCCAGACCGGTGAGCAGTTCTTC. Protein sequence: CASSPQTGEQFF.

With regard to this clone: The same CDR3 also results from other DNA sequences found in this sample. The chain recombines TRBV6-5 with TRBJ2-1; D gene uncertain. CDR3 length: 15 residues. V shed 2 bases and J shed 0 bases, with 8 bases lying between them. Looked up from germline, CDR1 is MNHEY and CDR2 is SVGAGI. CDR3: CASSYGTSSYNEQFF. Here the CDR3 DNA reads TGTGCCAGCAGTTACGGCACGAGCTCCTACAATGAGCAGTTCTTC.

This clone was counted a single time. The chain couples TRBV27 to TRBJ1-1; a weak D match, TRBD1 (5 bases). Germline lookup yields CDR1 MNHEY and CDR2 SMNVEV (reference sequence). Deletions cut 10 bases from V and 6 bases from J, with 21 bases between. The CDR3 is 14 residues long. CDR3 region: CATQPGLSHPEAFF. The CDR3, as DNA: TGTGCCACCCAGCCGGGACTTTCGCACCCTGAAGCTTTCTTT.